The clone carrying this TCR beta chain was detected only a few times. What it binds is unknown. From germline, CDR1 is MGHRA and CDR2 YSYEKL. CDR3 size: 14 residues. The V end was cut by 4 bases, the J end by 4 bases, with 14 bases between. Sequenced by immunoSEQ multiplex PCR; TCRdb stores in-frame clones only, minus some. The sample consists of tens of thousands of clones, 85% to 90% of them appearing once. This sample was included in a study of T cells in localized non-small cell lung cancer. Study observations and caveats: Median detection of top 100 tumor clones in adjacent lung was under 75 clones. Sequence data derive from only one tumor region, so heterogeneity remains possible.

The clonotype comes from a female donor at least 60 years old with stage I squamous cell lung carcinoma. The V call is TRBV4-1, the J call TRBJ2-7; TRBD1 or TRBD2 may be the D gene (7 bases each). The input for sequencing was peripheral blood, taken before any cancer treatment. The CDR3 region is CASSRGGTAYEQYF. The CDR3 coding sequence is TGCGCCAGCAGCCGGGGAGGGACAGCATACGAGCAGTACTTC.